The rows below give T cell receptor beta chains drawn from one sample of a study of CD8+ T cells in alopecia areata. This table comes from immunoSEQ multiplex PCR, and its TCRdb copy is limited to in-frame clones, with some not included. The sample has 150,000 to 200,000 clones, 50% to 60% seen once. This specimen consisted of CD4+ T cells sorted from blood, obtained at week 0. These receptors were collected from a human donor with alopecia areata. CDR3s include the opening cysteine and the closing phenylalanine or tryptophan. D genes are given only for firm matches. Clone size is not always given. Where it is, it says once, few, many or a class for expanded clones.

>-|TRBJ2-1|TRBV15|-|11
TGTGCCACGGGTTTCTACAATGAGCAGTTCTTC
CATGFYNEQFF
>-|TRBJ1-1|TRBV11-2|-|15
TGTGCCAGCAGCTTAAATGGACAGAAGAACACTGAAGCTTTCTTT
CASSLNGQKNTEAFF
>-|TRBJ1-1|TRBV2|-|13
TGTGCCAGCAGTGCTACAGAAACCATCGAAGCTTTCTTT
CASSATETIEAFF
>-|TRBJ1-1|TRBV29-1|-|13
TGCAGCGTTGAAAGCGGTCGCGGGGTACTGGCTTTCTTT
CSVESGRGVLAFF
>-|TRBJ2-7|TRBV19|-|13
TGTGCCAGTAGTATTGGCAGGGACTACGAGCAGTACTTC
CASSIGRDYEQYF
>TRBD1|TRBJ1-4|TRBV5-6|-|14
TGTGCCAGCAGCCAGAGACAGGGTTCGGAAAAACTGTTTTTT
CASSQRQGSEKLFF
>TRBD1|TRBJ2-3|TRBV7-9|few|14
TGTGCCAGCAGAAGGGACAGGGAAGGAGATACGCAGTATTTT
CASRRDREGDTQYF
>TRBD1|TRBJ1-2|TRBV11-2|-|16
TGTGCCAGCAGCTTAGATGTCCCCGACAGGGTTGGAGGCTACACCTTC
CASSLDVPDRVGGYTF
>-|TRBJ2-5|TRBV29-1|-|13
TGCAGCGTTGAGTGGCTAGCAGGGGAGACCCAGTACTTC
CSVEWLAGETQYF
>TRBD1|TRBJ1-2|TRBV9|few|15
TGTGCCAGCAGCTCCCGACAGGGACAAAACTATGGCTACACCTTC
CASSSRQGQNYGYTF
>TRBD1|TRBJ1-4|TRBV11-2|few|16
TGTGCCAGCAGCTCAAGTCGTCCAGGGGGCGATGAAAAACTGTTTTTT
CASSSSRPGGDEKLFF
>-|TRBJ1-1|TRBV7-9|-|13
TGTGCCAGCAGCCTGGCGGGGGGGCTTGAAGCTTTCTTT
CASSLAGGLEAFF
>-|TRBJ2-6|TRBV23-1|-|18
TGCGCCAGCAGTCAAAACCTTGAGGCCAACTCTGGGGCCAACGTCCTGACTTTC
CASSQNLEANSGANVLTF
>TRBD2|TRBJ2-7|TRBV29-1|-|14
TGCAGCGTTGATGCCGCGGGGGGGCCCTACGAGCAGTACTTC
CSVDAAGGPYEQYF
>TRBD1|TRBJ1-6|TRBV15|-|16
TGTGCCACCAGCAGAGGGGACAGGGACTATAATTCACCCCTCCACTTT
CATSRGDRDYNSPLHF
>-|TRBJ2-3|TRBV25-1|-|17
TGTGCCAGCAGTGAATATGTCGGGGGGCTAAGGGAGGATACGCAGTATTTT
CASSEYVGGLREDTQYF
>-|TRBJ2-3|TRBV4-1|few|12
TGCGCCAGCAGCCACCCGTCAGATACGCAGTATTTT
CASSHPSDTQYF
>-|TRBJ2-6|TRBV4-1|-|17
TGCGCCAGCAGCCAAGACGGTGGAGGGGTTGGGGCCAACGTCCTGACTTTC
CASSQDGGGVGANVLTF
>-|TRBJ1-2|TRBV19|-|16
TGTGCCAGTAGTGCAGCACGGGGGTCAGCTAACTATGGCTACACCTTC
CASSAARGSANYGYTF
>-|TRBJ1-2|TRBV4-2|-|16
TGTGCCAGCAGCCAAGACCTCCGACAGGCCGTAGGCGGCTACACCTTC
CASSQDLRQAVGGYTF
>-|TRBJ2-1|TRBV29-1|-|14
TGCAGCGTTGTATCCCGGACGGGGGTAACAGGGCAGTTCTTC
CSVVSRTGVTGQFF
>-|TRBJ1-5|TRBV2|few|17
TGTGCCAGCAGTGACCGGACGGGACTTGGGAGCAATCAGCCCCAGCATTTT
CASSDRTGLGSNQPQHF
>-|TRBJ2-3|TRBV2|-|12
TGTGCCAGCCGGCGGCTTCCAGATACGCAGTATTTT
CASRRLPDTQYF
>TRBD1|TRBJ2-7|TRBV25-1|-|13
TGTGCCAGCAGACGGGACAGTTCCTACGAGCAGTACTTC
CASRRDSSYEQYF
>TRBD2|TRBJ2-5|TRBV11-2|-|15
TGTGCCAGCAGTTCCGGAGGGACTAGAGGAGAGACCCAGTACTTC
CASSSGGTRGETQYF
>-|TRBJ1-5|TRBV23-1|-|13
TGCGCCAGCAGCCCCAGCGGGCCCCGGGTCCAGCATTTT
CASSPSGPRVQHF